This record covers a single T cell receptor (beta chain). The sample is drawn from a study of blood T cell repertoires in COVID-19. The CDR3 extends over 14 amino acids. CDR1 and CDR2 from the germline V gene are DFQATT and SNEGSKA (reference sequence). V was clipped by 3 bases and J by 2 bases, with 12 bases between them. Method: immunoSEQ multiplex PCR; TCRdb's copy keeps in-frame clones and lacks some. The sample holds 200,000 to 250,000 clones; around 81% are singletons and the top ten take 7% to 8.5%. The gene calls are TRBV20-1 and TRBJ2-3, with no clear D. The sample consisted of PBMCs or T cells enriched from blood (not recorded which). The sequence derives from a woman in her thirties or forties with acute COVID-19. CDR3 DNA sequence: TGCAGTGCTAGTGAAGACACACACACAGATACGCAGTATTTT. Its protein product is CSASEDTHTDTQYF.